A selection of T cell receptor beta chains follows, all from one sample in a study of beta chain features in type 1 diabetes. Clones were sequenced by immunoSEQ multiplex PCR, and TCRdb holds only the in-frame ones, with some missing. In the table there are roughly 150,000 clones, around 10% of which are singletons. Sequencing was performed on central memory CD4+ T cells from blood. These receptor sequences come from a man younger than 30 in good health. Each CDR3 is given with its conserved first and last residue. The order of the fields is clone size, D gene, V gene, J gene, CDR3 DNA, CDR3 protein. A D gene is named only where the DNA matches it firmly. A row's size may be missing; if present it is once, few, many or a size class.

few,-,TRBV28,TRBJ1-1,TGTGCCAGCCCCTTGGCCACGGGGGTTGAAGCTTTCTTT,CASPLATGVEAFF
-,TRBD2,TRBV11-2,TRBJ2-4,TGTGCCAGCAGCTCGACTAGCGGGAGATTACTAGCCAAAAACATTCAGTACTTC,CASSSTSGRLLAKNIQYF
-,-,TRBV5-6,TRBJ1-1,TGTGCCAGCAGCCAGGCCGGGACTGCTGCCGAAGCTTTCTTT,CASSQAGTAAEAFF
few,TRBD2,TRBV5-4,TRBJ2-3,TGTGCCAGCAGCCTTGGCGGACTAGCCGGAGATACGCAGTATTTT,CASSLGGLAGDTQYF
few,TRBD1,TRBV29-1,TRBJ1-3,TGCAGCGTTGTGGAGACCCGACAGGGGATCGGAAACACCATATATTTT,CSVVETRQGIGNTIYF
few,-,TRBV27,TRBJ1-1,TGTGCCAGCAGTTTAGAAGGTATCCCACAAACTATGACTGAAGCTTTCTTT,CASSLEGIPQTMTEAFF
few,-,TRBV5-4,TRBJ2-5,TGTGCCAGCAGCAACTATCGACAAGCACAAGAGACCCAGTACTTC,CASSNYRQAQETQYF
-,TRBD1,TRBV6-6,TRBJ1-1,TGTGCCAGCAGCTCTCTATCAGAGGGGGCTCGAACTGAAGCTTTCTTT,CASSSLSEGARTEAFF
few,-,TRBV27,TRBJ1-6,TGTGCCTCCAAGTTGCAGGCCCCTAATTCACCCCTCCACTTT,CASKLQAPNSPLHF
-,-,TRBV5-1,TRBJ1-2,TGCGCCAGCAGCTTGAACAGTGATTATGGCTACACCTTC,CASSLNSDYGYTF
-,TRBD1,TRBV18,TRBJ2-7,TGTGCCAGCTCACACCCAGGACAGGGGGCGTACGAGCAGTACTTC,CASSHPGQGAYEQYF
few,TRBD1,TRBV25-1,TRBJ2-1,TGTGCCAGCAGTCGAGGGGGCAGCGGTGAGCAGTTCTTC,CASSRGGSGEQFF
many,-,TRBV30,TRBJ2-4,TGTGCCTGGAGTCCCATAGGAGGGGTTCAGTACTTC,CAWSPIGGVQYF
-,TRBD1,TRBV29-1,TRBJ2-7,TGCAGCGCCCGGACAGGGGGAGGCTACGAGCAGTACTTC,CSARTGGGYEQYF
few,TRBD1,TRBV14,TRBJ1-1,TGTGCCAGCAGCCCCGAGGGACAGACGAACACTGAAGCTTTCTTT,CASSPEGQTNTEAFF
-,TRBD1,TRBV7-2,TRBJ1-1,TGTGCCAGCAGCTCGGGACAGGGGGTTGAAGCTTTCTTT,CASSSGQGVEAFF
-,-,TRBV25-1,TRBJ1-6,TGTGCCAGCAGTGAATCAAGGCGGAATAATTCACCCCTCCACTTT,CASSESRRNNSPLHF
few,-,TRBV7-2,TRBJ1-1,TGTGCCAGCAGCTTCAACAGGGAGGCTGAAGCTTTCTTT,CASSFNREAEAFF
-,-,TRBV15,TRBJ1-5,TGTGCCACCAGCAGGGACCAGGGCGAGAATCAGCCCCAGCATTTT,CATSRDQGENQPQHF
-,TRBD2,TRBV10-3,TRBJ2-5,TGTGCCATCAGTGACCCCGGGAGGGCCTCCGCGGAGACCCAGTACTTC,CAISDPGRASAETQYF
-,-,TRBV5-4,TRBJ2-5,TGTGCCAGCAGCTTGCGCGCCCCTGGACGGCAAGAGACCCAGTACTTC,CASSLRAPGRQETQYF
few,-,TRBV4-3,TRBJ2-1,TGCGCCAGCAGCCAAGAGATGAACAATGAGCAGTTCTTC,CASSQEMNNEQFF
-,-,TRBV9,TRBJ2-4,TGTGCCAGCAGCACAGGGCAGGCCAAAAACATTCAGTACTTC,CASSTGQAKNIQYF
few,TRBD1,TRBV7-9,TRBJ2-2,TGTGCCAGCAGAAGCACAGGGGAAACCGGGGAGCTGTTTTTT,CASRSTGETGELFF
few,TRBD1,TRBV5-6,TRBJ2-5,TGTGCCAGCAGCCTGATACGGACAGGGGGAGAGACCCAGTACTTC,CASSLIRTGGETQYF
-,-,TRBV5-6,TRBJ1-1,TGTGCCAGCAGCAGGGGATCTACTGAAGCTTTCTTT,CASSRGSTEAFF
-,TRBD1,TRBV19,TRBJ2-4,TGTGCCAGTAGTGGGGACAGAACCGCCAAAAACATTCAGTACTTC,CASSGDRTAKNIQYF
-,-,TRBV5-4,TRBJ2-7,TGTGCCAGCAGCCTCCGCATAGGACAGAGCCCAGAGCAGTACTTC,CASSLRIGQSPEQYF
few,-,TRBV30,TRBJ2-7,TGTGCCTGGAGTATGTCGTTGGGGGAGCAGTACTTC,CAWSMSLGEQYF
few,TRBD1,TRBV29-1,TRBJ1-1,TGCAGCGTGCTACAGGGGGCCATGAACACTGAAGCTTTCTTT,CSVLQGAMNTEAFF
few,-,TRBV28,TRBJ2-1,TGTGCCAGCAGTTTTGGGGGACACAATGAGCAGTTCTTC,CASSFGGHNEQFF
few,-,TRBV5-6,TRBJ2-5,TGTGCCAGCAGCTTTATCGAAACGAAAGAGACCCAGTACTTC,CASSFIETKETQYF
-,TRBD2,TRBV25-1,TRBJ2-5,TGTGCCAGCACGGCTAGCGGGAGGGGAGGAGAGACCCAGTACTTC,CASTASGRGGETQYF
-,-,TRBV11-1,TRBJ2-1,TGTGCCAGCAGCTCCAGGGGCGCTGGCTACAATGAGCAGTTCTTC,CASSSRGAGYNEQFF
few,-,TRBV25-1,TRBJ2-7,TGTGCCAGCAGTGCGGGCTCTTTCTCCTACGAGCAGTACTTC,CASSAGSFSYEQYF
many,-,TRBV6-4,TRBJ2-1,TGTGCCAGCAGTGACTCGGATTACAATGAGCAGTTCTTC,CASSDSDYNEQFF
few,-,TRBV5-1,TRBJ1-1,TGCGCCAGCAGCTTGGGGGACGAGTTAACTGAAGCTTTCTTT,CASSLGDELTEAFF
few,TRBD1,TRBV10-3,TRBJ2-7,TGTGCCATCAGTGAGTCGCGGGACAGGCTCTCCTACGAGCAGTACTTC,CAISESRDRLSYEQYF
few,TRBD2,TRBV12-5,TRBJ2-3,TGTGCTAGTGGTTTGGTACTAGCGGGGCGAGATACGCAGTATTTT,CASGLVLAGRDTQYF
many,-,TRBV19,TRBJ1-2,TGTGCCAGCAAGAGCACAGGTCGGGGCTATGGCTACACCTTC,CASKSTGRGYGYTF
-,-,TRBV29-1,TRBJ2-5,TGCAGCGTTGACAGGTCTGAGACCCAGTACTTC,CSVDRSETQYF
-,-,TRBV18,TRBJ1-2,TGTGCCAGCTCACCAGGCAGGCAAGACTATGGCTACACCTTC,CASSPGRQDYGYTF
-,-,TRBV9,TRBJ2-3,TGTGCCAGCAGCGTAGCTCCGGGCCCCGGCACAGATACGCAGTATTTT,CASSVAPGPGTDTQYF
many,TRBD1,TRBV30,TRBJ1-2,TGTGCCTGGAGCGTTTCCGGGACAGGTCGAGGTGGCTACACCTTC,CAWSVSGTGRGGYTF
many,TRBD1,TRBV28,TRBJ1-6,TGTGCCAGCAGTTACAGGGGACCCCTCCACTTT,CASSYRGPLHF
few,-,TRBV5-1,TRBJ2-3,TGCGCCAGCAGCTTGGCAGAGAGCACAGATACGCAGTATTTT,CASSLAESTDTQYF
few,-,TRBV28,TRBJ2-1,TGTGCCAGCAGTTTAGGGGGTGGAAGGCGCAATGAGCAGTTCTTC,CASSLGGGRRNEQFF
-,-,TRBV7-2,TRBJ1-3,TGTGCCAGCAGCTTTGCAAACACCATATATTTT,CASSFANTIYF
-,TRBD2,TRBV7-2,TRBJ2-7,TGTGCCAGCAGCGCCGCGGGGGAAGGGTACTACGAGCAGTACTTC,CASSAAGEGYYEQYF
few,TRBD1,TRBV19,TRBJ1-1,TGTGCCAGTAGTGCGGGACAGCCTGAGAACACTGAAGCTTTCTTT,CASSAGQPENTEAFF
few,-,TRBV7-2,TRBJ1-2,TGTGCCAGCAGCTTAAGCGACGACTATGGCTACACCTTC,CASSLSDDYGYTF
few,-,TRBV5-6,TRBJ2-7,TGTGCCAGCAGCACAGTCGCCCTCGGGGCATCCTACGAGCAGTACTTC,CASSTVALGASYEQYF
-,-,TRBV29-1,TRBJ1-2,TGCAGCGTTGGTTTGGCAGGGAGATCTCCCCCTTACACCTTC,CSVGLAGRSPPYTF
-,TRBD2,TRBV7-2,TRBJ2-1,TGTGCCAGCAGCTCTCCCGGGGCGGGAGGGCCGCACAATGAGCAGTTCTTC,CASSSPGAGGPHNEQFF
few,-,TRBV2,TRBJ2-7,TGTGCCAGCAGTGAATACCTCGAGCAGTACTTC,CASSEYLEQYF
many,-,TRBV6-5,TRBJ2-3,TGTGCCAGCAGTTACTCGTCCAGGCCAGATACGCAGTATTTT,CASSYSSRPDTQYF
-,-,TRBV7-3,TRBJ2-5,TGTGCCAGCAGCCCTCGCAGGGAATCTCCAGAGACCCAGTACTTC,CASSPRRESPETQYF
-,TRBD2,TRBV28,TRBJ2-5,TGTGCCAGCAGCCTTAGCGGGGGACAAGAGACCCAGTACTTC,CASSLSGGQETQYF
few,-,TRBV29-1,TRBJ1-1,TGCAGCGCCCTCGGGGTCCGGGGGGAAGCTTTCTTT,CSALGVRGEAFF